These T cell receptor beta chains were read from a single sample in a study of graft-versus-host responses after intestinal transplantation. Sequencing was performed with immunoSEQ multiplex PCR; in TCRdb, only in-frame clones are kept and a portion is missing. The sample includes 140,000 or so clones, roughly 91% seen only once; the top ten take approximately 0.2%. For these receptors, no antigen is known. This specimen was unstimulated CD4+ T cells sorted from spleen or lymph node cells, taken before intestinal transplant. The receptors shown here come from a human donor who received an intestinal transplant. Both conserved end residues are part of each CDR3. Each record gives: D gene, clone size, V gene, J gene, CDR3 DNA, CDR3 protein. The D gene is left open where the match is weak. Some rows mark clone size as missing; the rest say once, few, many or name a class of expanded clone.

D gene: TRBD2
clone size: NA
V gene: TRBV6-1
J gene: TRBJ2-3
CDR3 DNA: TGTGCCAGCAGTGTTCCAGCGGGAGGGGCGTACACAGATACGCAGTATTTT
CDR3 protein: CASSVPAGGAYTDTQYF

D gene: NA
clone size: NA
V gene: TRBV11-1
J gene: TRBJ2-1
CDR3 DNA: TGTGCCAGCCTTGGGGGTAACTACAATGAGCAGTTCTTC
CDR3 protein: CASLGGNYNEQFF

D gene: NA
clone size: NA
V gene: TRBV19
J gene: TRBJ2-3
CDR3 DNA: TGTGCCAGTAGTATAGTGTTATGGTACGGCACAGATACGCAGTATTTT
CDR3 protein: CASSIVLWYGTDTQYF

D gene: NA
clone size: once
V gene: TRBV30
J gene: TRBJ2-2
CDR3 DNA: TGTGCCTGGAGTGTAGGTCCCGGGGAGCTGTTTTTT
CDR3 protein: CAWSVGPGELFF

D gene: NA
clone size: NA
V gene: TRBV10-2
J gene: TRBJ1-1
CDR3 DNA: TGCGCCAGCAGTGAGTCGCAGGGCGGGACTGAAGCTTTCTTT
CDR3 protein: CASSESQGGTEAFF

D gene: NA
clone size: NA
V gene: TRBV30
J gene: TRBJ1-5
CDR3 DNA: TGTGCCTGGAGGGACGGAAGCAATCAGCCCCAGCATTTT
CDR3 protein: CAWRDGSNQPQHF

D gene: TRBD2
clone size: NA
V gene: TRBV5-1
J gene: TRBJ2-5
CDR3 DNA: TGCGCCAGCAGCTTGGTAGCGGGAGGGCGGGAGACCCAGTACTTC
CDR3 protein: CASSLVAGGRETQYF

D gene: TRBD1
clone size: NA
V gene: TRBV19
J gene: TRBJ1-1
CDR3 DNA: TGTGCCAGTAGTATAGACCAGACAGGGGCCACTGAAGCTTTCTTT
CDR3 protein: CASSIDQTGATEAFF

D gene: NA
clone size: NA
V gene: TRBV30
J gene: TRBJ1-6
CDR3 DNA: TGTGCCTGGAGCCGGAGCTCCTATAATTCACCCCTCCACTTT
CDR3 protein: CAWSRSSYNSPLHF

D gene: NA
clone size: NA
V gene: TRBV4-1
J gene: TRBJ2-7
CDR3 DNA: TGCGCCAGCAGCCGGGAATGGGCAGCCTTCTCCTACGAGCAGTACTTC
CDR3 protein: CASSREWAAFSYEQYF

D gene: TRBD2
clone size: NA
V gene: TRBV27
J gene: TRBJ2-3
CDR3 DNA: TGTGCCAGCAGTTTTGAGACTAGCGGCTTAACGCAGTATTTT
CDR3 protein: CASSFETSGLTQYF

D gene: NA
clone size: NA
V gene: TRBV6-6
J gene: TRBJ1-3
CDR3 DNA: TGTGCCAGCAGTACCGGGACGGCTGGAAACACCATATATTTT
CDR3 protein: CASSTGTAGNTIYF

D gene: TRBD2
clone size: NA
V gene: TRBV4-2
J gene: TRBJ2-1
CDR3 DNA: TGTGCCAGCAGCCCTGGGGCTAGCGGGAGGGCCTTCAATGAGCAGTTCTTC
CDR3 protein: CASSPGASGRAFNEQFF

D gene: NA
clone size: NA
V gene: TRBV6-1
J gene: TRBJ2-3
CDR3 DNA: TGTGCCAGCAGTGAAGTCGGGGGCCGTTACACAGATACGCAGTATTTT
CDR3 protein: CASSEVGGRYTDTQYF

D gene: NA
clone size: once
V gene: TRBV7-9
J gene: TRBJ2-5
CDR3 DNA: TGTGCCAGCAGCTCGGGCCCGGGCTGGGCCCTCCAAGAGACCCAGTACTTC
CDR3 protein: CASSSGPGWALQETQYF

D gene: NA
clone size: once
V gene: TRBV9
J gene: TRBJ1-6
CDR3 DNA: TGTGCCAGCAGCGTATCAAGGGATTCACCCCTCCACTTT
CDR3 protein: CASSVSRDSPLHF

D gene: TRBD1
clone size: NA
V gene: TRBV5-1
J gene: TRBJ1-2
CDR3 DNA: TGCGCCAGCAGCTACGGGACAGGGGAGGGCTACACCTTC
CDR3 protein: CASSYGTGEGYTF

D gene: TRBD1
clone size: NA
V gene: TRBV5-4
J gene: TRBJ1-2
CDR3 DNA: TGTGCCAGCAGCTATCGGGACAGAGATGGCTACACCTTC
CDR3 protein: CASSYRDRDGYTF

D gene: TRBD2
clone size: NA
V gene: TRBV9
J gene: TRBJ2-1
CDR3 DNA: TGTGCCAGCAGCGTTCGGGGTAGCGGGGTCCTCTCCTACAATGAGCAGTTCTTC
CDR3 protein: CASSVRGSGVLSYNEQFF

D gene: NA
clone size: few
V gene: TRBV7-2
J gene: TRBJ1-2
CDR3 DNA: TGTGCCAGCAGCTTAGGACAGGCCCCAGCCTATGGCTACACCTTC
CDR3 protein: CASSLGQAPAYGYTF

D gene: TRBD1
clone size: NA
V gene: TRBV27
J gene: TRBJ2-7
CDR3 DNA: TGTGCCAGCAGTTATGCTGGGGGACAGAGATACGAGCAGTACTTC
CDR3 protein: CASSYAGGQRYEQYF

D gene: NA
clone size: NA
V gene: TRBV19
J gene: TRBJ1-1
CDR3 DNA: TGTGCCAGTAGTATAGTGCCCGGGGGTGGACGTGAAGCTTTCTTT
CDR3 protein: CASSIVPGGGREAFF

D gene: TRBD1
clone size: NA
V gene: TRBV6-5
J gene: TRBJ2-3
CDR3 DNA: TGTGCCAGCAGTTACTGGCGGGGACAGGGCACAGATACGCAGTATTTT
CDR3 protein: CASSYWRGQGTDTQYF

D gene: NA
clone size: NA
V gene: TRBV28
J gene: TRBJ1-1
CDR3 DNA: TGTGCCAGCAGCATTGGGACGGGCCGGGTTTCCAACACTGAAGCTTTCTTT
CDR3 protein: CASSIGTGRVSNTEAFF

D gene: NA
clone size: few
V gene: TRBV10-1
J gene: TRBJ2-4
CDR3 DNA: TGCGCCAGCATTGGGGGCAACATTCAGTACTTC
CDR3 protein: CASIGGNIQYF

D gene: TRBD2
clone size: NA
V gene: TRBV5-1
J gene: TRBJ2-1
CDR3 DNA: TGCGCCAGCAGCGAACGACTACTAGCGACTACATACAATGAGCAGTTCTTC
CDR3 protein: CASSERLLATTYNEQFF

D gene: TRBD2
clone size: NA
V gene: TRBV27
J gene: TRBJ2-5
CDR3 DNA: TGTGCCAGCAGTTCTTATCAGCGGGGGGGGGAGACCCAGTACTTC
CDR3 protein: CASSSYQRGGETQYF

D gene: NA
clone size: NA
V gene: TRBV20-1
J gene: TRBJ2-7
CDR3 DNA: TGCAGTGCTAGGCCCGCCCCCGAGCAGTACTTC
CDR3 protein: CSARPAPEQYF

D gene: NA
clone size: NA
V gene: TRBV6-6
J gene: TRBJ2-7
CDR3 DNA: TGTGCCAGCAGTTACTCTAGCACCCCGAGCTCCTACGAGCAGTACTTC
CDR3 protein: CASSYSSTPSSYEQYF

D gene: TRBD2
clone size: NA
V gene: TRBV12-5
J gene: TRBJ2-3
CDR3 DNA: TGTGCTAGTGGATACCAACTAGCGGGGGGCACAGATACGCAGTATTTT
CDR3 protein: CASGYQLAGGTDTQYF

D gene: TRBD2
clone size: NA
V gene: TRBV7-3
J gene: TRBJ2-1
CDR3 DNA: TGTGCCAGCAGTTCGACTAGCGGGGTTGAGAGCAATGAGCAGTTCTTC
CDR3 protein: CASSSTSGVESNEQFF

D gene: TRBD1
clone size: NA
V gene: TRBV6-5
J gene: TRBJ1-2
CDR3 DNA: TGTGCCAGCAGACCGTACAGGGGTGATAACTATGGCTACACCTTC
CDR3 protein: CASRPYRGDNYGYTF

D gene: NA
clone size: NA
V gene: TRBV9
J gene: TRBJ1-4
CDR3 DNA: TGTGCCAGCAGCGGGCGACTGGATAATGAAAAACTGTTTTTT
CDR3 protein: CASSGRLDNEKLFF